This T cell receptor beta chain is from a study of T cell repertoires in cytomegalovirus infection. The CDR3 spans 15 residues. CDR1 and CDR2 from the germline V gene are SGHVS and FNYEAQ. The germline V and J ends were trimmed by 3 bases and 8 bases, with 19 bases remaining between them. For this clonotype: Its antigen is unknown.

TCRdb fed the reads into MiXCR, producing one record per CDR3 protein. The data show some 920,000 distinct CDR3 sequences, about 33% seen once. The clonotype was recovered from a human donor in good health (CMV status not recorded). Some clones in this sample may be carry-over from other donors' samples. The chain uses TRBV7-6 and TRBJ1-2; D call uncertain. The input for sequencing was cultured CD8+ T cells from PBMCs, taken from culture after CMV antigen stimulation. The CDR3 sequence: CASSFLNDPKEGYTF. The CDR3 DNA is TGTGCCAGCAGCTTTCTCAATGACCCCAAGGAAGGCTACACCTTC. The full variable domain, with the rest looked up from reference TRBV7-6 and TRBJ1-2, is GAGVSQSPRYKVTKRGQDVALRCDPISGHVSLYWYRQALGQGPEFLTYFNYEAQQDKSGLPNDRFSAERPEGSISTLTIQRTEQRDSAMYRCASSFLNDPKEGYTFGSGTRLTVV.